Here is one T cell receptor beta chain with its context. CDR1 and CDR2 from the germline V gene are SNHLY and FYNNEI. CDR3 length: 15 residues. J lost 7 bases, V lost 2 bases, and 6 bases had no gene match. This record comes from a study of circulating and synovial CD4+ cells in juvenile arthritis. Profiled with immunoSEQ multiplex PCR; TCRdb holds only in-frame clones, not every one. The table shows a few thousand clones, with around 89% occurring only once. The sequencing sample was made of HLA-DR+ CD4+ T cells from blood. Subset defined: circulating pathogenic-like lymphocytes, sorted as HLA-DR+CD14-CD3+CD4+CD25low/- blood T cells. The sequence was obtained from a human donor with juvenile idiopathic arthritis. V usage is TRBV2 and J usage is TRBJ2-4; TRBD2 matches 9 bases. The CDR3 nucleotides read TGTGCCAGCAGTGAAAGTGTCGGGACTAGCAACATTCAGTACTTC. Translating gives CASSESVGTSNIQYF.